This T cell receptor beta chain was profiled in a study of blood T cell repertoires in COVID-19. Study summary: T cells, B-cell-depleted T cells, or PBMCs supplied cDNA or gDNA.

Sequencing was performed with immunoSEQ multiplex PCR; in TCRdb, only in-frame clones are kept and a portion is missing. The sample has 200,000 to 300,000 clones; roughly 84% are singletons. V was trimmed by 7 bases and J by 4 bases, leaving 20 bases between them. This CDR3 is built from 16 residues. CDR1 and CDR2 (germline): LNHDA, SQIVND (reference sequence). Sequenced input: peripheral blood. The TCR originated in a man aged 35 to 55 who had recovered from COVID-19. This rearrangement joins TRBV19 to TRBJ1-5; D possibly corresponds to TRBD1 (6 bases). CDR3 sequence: CASNPEGDSSNQPQHF. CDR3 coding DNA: TGTGCCAGTAATCCCGAGGGGGATTCTAGTAATCAGCCCCAGCATTTT.